This TCR beta chain was documented in a study of shared clonotypes between healthy human individuals. On the study more broadly: CD4 naive cells filled three plates per donor, CD4 memory three, CD8 naive two and CD8 memory one. Study results and caveats: Only a few donors were included, so the genetic and exposure-history diversity represented was limited. Compared with memory subsets, naive subsets generally had larger estimated richness.

The CDR3 runs 15 residues. V was pared by 4 bases and J by 6 bases, with 18 bases between. Germline V gene data show CDR1 as SGHAT and CDR2 as FQNNGV. Negatively enriched CD4+ T cells were divided by CD45RA into naive and memory. A remark on this clone: Its specificity is unknown.

Clones were sequenced by immunoSEQ multiplex PCR, and TCRdb holds only the in-frame ones, with some missing. The top ten clones hold 0.5% to 0.6% of a sample with more than 1 million clones, approximately 80% of them seen once. The chain has TRBV11-2 and TRBJ1-1; D is unclear. The sequence was collected from a man aged 18 to 29 in good health. Some clones in this sample may be carry-over from other donors' samples. Specimen: memory CD4+ T cells from PBMCs. As for subset: CD45RA-negative fraction. This CDR3 is CASSSRPAGFAEAFF. CDR3 in DNA: TGTGCCAGCAGCTCCCGACCCGCGGGGTTCGCTGAAGCTTTCTTT.